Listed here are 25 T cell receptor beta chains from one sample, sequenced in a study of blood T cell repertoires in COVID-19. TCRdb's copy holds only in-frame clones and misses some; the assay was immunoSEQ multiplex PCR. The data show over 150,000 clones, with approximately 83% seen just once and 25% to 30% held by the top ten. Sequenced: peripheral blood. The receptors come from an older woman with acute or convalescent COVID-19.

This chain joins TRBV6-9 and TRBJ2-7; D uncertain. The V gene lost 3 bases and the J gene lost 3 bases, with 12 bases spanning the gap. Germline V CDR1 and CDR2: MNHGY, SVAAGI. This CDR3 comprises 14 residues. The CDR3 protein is CASSYSPLIYEQYV. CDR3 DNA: TGTGCCAGCAGTTACTCCCCCTTAATCTACGAGCAGTACGTC.

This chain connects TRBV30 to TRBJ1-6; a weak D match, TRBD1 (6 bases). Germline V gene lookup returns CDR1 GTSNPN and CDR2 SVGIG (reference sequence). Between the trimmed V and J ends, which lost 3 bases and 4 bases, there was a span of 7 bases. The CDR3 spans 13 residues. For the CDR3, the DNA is TGTGCCTGGAGCGGACAGTATAATTCACCCCTCCACTTT. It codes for CAWSGQYNSPLHF.

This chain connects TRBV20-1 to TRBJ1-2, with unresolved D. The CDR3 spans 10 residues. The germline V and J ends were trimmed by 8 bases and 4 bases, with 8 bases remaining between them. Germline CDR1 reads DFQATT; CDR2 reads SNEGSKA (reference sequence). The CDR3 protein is CSTRSYGYTF. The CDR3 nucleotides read TGCAGTACCCGTAGCTATGGCTACACCTTC.

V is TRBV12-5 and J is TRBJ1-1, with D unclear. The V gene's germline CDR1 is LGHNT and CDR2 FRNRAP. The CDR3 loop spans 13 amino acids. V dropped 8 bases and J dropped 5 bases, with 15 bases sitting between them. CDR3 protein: CASSPWEGTEAFF. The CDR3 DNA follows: TGTGCTAGTTCCCCTTGGGAGGGAACTGAAGCTTTCTTT.

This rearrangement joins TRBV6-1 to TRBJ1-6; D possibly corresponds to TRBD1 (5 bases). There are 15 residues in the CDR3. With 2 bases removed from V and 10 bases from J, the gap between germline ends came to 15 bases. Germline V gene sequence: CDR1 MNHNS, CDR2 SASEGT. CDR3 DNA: TGTGCCAGCAGTGAAATCCAGGGCGGGGAGTCACCCCTCCACTTT. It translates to CASSEIQGGESPLHF.

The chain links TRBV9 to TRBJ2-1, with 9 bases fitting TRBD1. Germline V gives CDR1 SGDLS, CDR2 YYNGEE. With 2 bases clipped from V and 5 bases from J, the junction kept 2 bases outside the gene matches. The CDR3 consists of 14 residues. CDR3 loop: CASSVGQGHNEQFF. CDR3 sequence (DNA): TGTGCCAGCAGCGTGGGACAGGGTCACAATGAGCAGTTCTTC.

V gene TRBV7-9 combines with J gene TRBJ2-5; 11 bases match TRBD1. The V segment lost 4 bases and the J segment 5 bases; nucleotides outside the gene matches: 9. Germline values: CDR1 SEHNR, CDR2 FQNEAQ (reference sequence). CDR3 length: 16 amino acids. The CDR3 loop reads CASSSQDRGRRETQYF. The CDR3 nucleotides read TGTGCCAGCAGCTCTCAGGACAGGGGGCGGCGGGAGACCCAGTACTTC.

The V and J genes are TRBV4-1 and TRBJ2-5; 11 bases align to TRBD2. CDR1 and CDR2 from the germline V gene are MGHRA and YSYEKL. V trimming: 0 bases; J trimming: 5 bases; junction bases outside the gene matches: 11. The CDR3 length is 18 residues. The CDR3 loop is CASSQDPTLAGGLETQYF. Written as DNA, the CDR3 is TGCGCCAGCAGCCAAGATCCCACCCTAGCGGGGGGACTGGAGACCCAGTACTTC.

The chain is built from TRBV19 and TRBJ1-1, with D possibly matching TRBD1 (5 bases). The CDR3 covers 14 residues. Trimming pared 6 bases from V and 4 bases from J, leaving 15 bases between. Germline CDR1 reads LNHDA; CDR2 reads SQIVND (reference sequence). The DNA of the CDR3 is TGTGCCAGTAGCCCCTGGGGGGGAGGCACTGAAGCTTTCTTT. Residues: CASSPWGGGTEAFF.

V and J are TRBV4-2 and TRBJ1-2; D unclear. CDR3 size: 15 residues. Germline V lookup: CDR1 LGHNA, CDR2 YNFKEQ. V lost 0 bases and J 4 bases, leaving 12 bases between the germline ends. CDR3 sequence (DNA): TGTGCCAGCAGCCAAGATGGTGGAGGGATCTATGGCTACACCTTC. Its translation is CASSQDGGGIYGYTF.

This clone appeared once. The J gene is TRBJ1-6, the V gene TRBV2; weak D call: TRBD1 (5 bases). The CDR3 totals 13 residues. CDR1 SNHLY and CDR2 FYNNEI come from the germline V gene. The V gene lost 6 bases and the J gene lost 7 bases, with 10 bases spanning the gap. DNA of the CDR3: TGTGCCAGCAGGGACAACCTAAATTCACCCCTCCACTTT. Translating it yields CASRDNLNSPLHF.

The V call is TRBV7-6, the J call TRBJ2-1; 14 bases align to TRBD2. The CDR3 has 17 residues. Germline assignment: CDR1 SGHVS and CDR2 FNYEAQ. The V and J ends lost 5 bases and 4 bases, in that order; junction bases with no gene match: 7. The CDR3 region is CASSPRGTSGGYNEQFF. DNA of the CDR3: TGTGCCAGCAGCCCACGAGGGACTAGCGGGGGATACAATGAGCAGTTCTTC.

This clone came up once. The CDR3 DNA follows: TGTGCCAGCAGCTGGGGACAGGGATCCTACGAGCAGTACTTC. It is translated as CASSWGQGSYEQYF. This chain links TRBV5-4 with TRBJ2-7; 9 positions match TRBD1. J was trimmed by 1 base and V by 3 bases; bases with no gene match: 2. Germline assignment: CDR1 SGHNT and CDR2 YYREEE (reference sequence). CDR3 length: 14 amino acids.

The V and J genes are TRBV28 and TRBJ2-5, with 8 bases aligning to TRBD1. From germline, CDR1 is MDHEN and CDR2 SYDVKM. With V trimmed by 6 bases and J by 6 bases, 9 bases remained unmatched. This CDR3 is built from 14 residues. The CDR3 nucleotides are TGTGCCAGCAGCCCGGACAGGGTCGGTCAGACCCAGTACTTC. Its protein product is CASSPDRVGQTQYF. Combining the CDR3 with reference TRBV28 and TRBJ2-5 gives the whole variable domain DVKVTQSSRYLVKRTGEKVFLECVQDMDHENMFWYRQDPGLGLRLIYFSYDVKMKEKGDIPEGYSVSREKKERFSLILESASTNQTSMYLCASSPDRVGQTQYFGPGTRLLVL.

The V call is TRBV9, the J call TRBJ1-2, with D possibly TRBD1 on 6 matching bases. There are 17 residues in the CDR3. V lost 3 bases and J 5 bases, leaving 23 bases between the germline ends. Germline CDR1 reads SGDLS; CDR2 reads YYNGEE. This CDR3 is CASSETPFSGTNYGYTF. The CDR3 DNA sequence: TGTGCCAGCAGCGAGACTCCCTTTTCCGGGACAAATTATGGCTACACCTTC.

CDR3 residues: CASSLADGAPTRPSGNTIYF. DNA of the CDR3: TGCGCCAGCAGCTTGGCGGATGGGGCCCCCACACGCCCATCTGGAAACACCATATATTTT. The chain recombines TRBV5-1 with TRBJ1-3; tentative D call: TRBD1 (5 bases). The V gene's germline CDR1 is SGHRS and CDR2 YFSETQ. There are 20 residues in the CDR3. Trimming removed 0 bases at V and 1 base at J, with 23 bases between. Looking up the rest from reference TRBV5-1 and TRBJ1-3 gives the full variable domain: KAGVTQTPRYLIKTRGQQVTLSCSPISGHRSVSWYQQTPGQGLQFLFEYFSETQRNKGNFPGRFSGRQFSNSRSEMNVSTLELGDSALYLCASSLADGAPTRPSGNTIYFGEGSWLTVV.

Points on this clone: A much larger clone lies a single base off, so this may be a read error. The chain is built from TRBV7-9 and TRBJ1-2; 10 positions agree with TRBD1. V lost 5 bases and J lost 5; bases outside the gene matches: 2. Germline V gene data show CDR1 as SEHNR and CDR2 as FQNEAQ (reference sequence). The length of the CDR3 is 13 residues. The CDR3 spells CASSTDRGYGYTF. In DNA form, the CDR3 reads TGTGCCAGCAGCACGGACAGGGGGTATGGCTACACCTTC.

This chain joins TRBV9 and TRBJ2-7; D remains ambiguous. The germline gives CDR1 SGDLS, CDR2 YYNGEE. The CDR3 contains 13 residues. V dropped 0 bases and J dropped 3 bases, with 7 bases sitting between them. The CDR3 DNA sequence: TGTGCCAGCAGCGTAGCACACGTCTACGAGCAGTACGTC. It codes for CASSVAHVYEQYV.

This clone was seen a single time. CDR3 coding DNA: TGTGCCAGCAGTCCTGGACTAGCGGGGAGCACAGATACGCAGTATTTT. It yields the protein CASSPGLAGSTDTQYF. V usage is TRBV2 and J usage is TRBJ2-3; 12 bases line up with TRBD2. CDR3 length equals 16 residues. The V and J ends lost 5 bases and 0 bases, in that order; junction bases with no gene match: 3. Germline V gene data show CDR1 as SNHLY and CDR2 as FYNNEI.

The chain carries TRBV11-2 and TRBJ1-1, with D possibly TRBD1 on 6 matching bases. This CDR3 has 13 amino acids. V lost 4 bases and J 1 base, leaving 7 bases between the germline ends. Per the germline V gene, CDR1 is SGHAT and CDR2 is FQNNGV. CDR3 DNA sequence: TGTGCCAGCAGCTCAGGGGAGAACACTGAAGCTTTCTTT. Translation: CASSSGENTEAFF.

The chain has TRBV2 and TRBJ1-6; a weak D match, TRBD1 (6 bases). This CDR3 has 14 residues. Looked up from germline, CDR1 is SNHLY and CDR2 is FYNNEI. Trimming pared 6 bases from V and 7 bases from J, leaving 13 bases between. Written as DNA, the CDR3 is TGTGCCAGCAGAGGGGACACTCTAAATTCACCCCTCCACTTT. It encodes CASRGDTLNSPLHF. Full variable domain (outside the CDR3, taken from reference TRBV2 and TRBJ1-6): EPEVTQTPSHQVTQMGQEVILRCVPISNHLYFYWYRQILGQKVEFLVSFYNNEISEKSEIFDDQFSVERPDGSNFTLKIRSTKLEDSAMYFCASRGDTLNSPLHFGNGTRLTVT.

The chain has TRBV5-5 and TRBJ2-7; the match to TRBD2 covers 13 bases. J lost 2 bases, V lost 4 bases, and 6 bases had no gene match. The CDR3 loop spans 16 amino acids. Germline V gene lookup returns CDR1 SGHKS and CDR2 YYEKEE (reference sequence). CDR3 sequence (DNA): TGTGCCAGCAGCGGGTGGGGGACTAGCGGGGCCTACGAGCAGTACGTC. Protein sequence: CASSGWGTSGAYEQYV.

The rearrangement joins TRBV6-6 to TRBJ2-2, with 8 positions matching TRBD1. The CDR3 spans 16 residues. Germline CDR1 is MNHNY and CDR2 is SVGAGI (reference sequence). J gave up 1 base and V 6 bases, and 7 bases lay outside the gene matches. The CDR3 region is CASRPTGTGNTGELFF. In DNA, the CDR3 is TGTGCCAGCAGGCCCACCGGGACAGGGAACACCGGGGAGCTGTTTTTT.

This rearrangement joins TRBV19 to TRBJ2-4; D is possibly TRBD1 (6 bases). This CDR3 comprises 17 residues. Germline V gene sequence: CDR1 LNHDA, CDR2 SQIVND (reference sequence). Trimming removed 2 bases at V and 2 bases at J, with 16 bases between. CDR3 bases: TGTGCCAGTAGTATACAACAGGGACGGGTAACCAAAAACATTCAGTACTTC. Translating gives CASSIQQGRVTKNIQYF. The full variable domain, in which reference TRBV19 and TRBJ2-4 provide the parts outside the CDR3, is DGGITQSPKYLFRKEGQNVTLSCEQNLNHDAMYWYRQDPGQGLRLIYYSQIVNDFQKGDIAEGYSVSREKKESFPLTVTSAQKNPTAFYLCASSIQQGRVTKNIQYFGAGTRLSVL.

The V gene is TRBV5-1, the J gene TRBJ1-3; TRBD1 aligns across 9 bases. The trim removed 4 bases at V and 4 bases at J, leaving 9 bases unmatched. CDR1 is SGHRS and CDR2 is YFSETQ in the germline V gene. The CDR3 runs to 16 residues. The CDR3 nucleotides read TGCGCCAGCAGCCTGGCCGGGACAGGGTACGGAAACACCATATATTTT. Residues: CASSLAGTGYGNTIYF.